Included here is one T cell receptor beta chain sequence, with context. The antigen is undetermined. The same CDR3 also results from other DNA sequences found in this sample. This sample stems from a study of cytomegalovirus exposure and HLA in healthy donors. Study-level findings and limits: 150 or so TCR beta chains were listed as cytomegalovirus-associated. Later genetic work tied a missense DCLRE1C variant to beta-chain V and J trimming. Sequencing likely generated an artifact that appeared as a cluster of highly shared sequence variants.

The primer mix had 60 Vbeta and 13 Jbeta primers. In the study's own analysis: An analysis performed later counted 73 million or so unique TCR beta chains (approximately 10 million of them shared). This table comes from immunoSEQ multiplex PCR, and its TCRdb copy is limited to in-frame clones, with some not included. That table gives V, J and clone size, and the DNA gave D and trimming. The table lists 120,000 or so clones, about 84% of them singletons, with approximately 4% in the top ten. The CDR3 is made up of 12 amino acids. Germline V gene sequence: CDR1 SEHNR, CDR2 FQNEAQ (reference sequence). The ends were cut back, 7 bases at V and 3 bases at J, with 9 bases in the middle.

This chain links TRBV7-9 with TRBJ1-1, with a tentative D call TRBD1 (5 bases). This TCR came from a man younger than 35 in good health and CMV-seropositive. The sample comprised PBMCs. CDR3 DNA: TGTGCCAGCACCCGGGGGGACACTGAAGCTTTCTTT. Its translation: CASTRGDTEAFF.